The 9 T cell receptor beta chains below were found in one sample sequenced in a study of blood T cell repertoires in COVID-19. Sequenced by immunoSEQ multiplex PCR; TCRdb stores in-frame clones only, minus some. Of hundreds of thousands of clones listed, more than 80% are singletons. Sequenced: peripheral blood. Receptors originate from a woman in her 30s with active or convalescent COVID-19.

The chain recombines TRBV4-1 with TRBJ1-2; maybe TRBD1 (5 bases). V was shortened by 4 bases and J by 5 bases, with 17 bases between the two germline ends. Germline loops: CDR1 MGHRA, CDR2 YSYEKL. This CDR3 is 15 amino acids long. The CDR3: CASSPLAQGEYGYTF. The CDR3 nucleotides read TGCGCCAGCAGCCCCTTGGCGCAGGGTGAGTATGGCTACACCTTC.

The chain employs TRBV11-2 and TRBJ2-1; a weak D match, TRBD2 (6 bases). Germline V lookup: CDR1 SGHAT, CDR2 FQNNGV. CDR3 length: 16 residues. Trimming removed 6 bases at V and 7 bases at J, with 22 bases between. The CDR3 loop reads CASSSRDSAGENEQFF. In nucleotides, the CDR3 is TGTGCCAGCAGTTCGCGGGACTCTGCTGGGGAGAATGAGCAGTTCTTC.

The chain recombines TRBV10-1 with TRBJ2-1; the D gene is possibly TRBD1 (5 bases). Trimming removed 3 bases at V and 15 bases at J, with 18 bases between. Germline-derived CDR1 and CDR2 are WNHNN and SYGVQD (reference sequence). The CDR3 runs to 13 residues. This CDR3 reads CASSENQGSGPFF. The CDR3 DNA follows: TGCGCCAGCAGTGAAAATCAGGGAAGTGGTCCGTTCTTC.

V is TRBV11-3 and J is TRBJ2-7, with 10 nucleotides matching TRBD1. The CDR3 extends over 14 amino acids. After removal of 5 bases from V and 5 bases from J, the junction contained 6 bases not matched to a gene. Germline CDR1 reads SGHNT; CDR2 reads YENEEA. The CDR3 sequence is CASSPGTGDHEQYF. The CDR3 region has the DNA TGTGCCAGCAGCCCCGGGACAGGGGACCACGAGCAGTACTTC. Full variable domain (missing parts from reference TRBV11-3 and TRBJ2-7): EAGVVQSPRYKIIEKKQPVAFWCNPISGHNTLYWYLQNLGQGPELLIRYENEEAVDDSQLPKDRFSAERLKGVDSTLKIQPAELGDSAVYLCASSPGTGDHEQYFGPGTRLTVT.

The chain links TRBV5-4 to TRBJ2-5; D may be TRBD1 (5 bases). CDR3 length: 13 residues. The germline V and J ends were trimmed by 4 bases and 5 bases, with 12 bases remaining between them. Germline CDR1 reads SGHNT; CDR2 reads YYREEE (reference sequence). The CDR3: CASSAYGAETQYF. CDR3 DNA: TGTGCCAGCAGCGCCTATGGGGCTGAGACCCAGTACTTC.

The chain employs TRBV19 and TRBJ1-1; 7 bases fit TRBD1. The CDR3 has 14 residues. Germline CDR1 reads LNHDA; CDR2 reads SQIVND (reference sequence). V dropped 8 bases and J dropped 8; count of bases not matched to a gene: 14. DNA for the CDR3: TGTGCCAGTCATACAGGGGTGGGGAACAGGGAAGCTTTCTTT. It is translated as CASHTGVGNREAFF.

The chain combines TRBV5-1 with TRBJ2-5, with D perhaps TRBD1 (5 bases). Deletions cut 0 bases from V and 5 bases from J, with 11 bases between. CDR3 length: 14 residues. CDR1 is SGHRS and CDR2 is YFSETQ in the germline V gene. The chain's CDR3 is CASSLGVQEETQYF. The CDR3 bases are TGCGCCAGCAGCTTGGGTGTACAGGAGGAGACCCAGTACTTC.

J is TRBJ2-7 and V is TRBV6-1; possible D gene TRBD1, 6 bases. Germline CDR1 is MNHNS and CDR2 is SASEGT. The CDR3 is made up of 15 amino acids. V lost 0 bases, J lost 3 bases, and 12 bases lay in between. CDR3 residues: CASSEALQGVYEQYF. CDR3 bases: TGTGCCAGCAGTGAAGCGCTACAGGGTGTCTACGAGCAGTACTTC.

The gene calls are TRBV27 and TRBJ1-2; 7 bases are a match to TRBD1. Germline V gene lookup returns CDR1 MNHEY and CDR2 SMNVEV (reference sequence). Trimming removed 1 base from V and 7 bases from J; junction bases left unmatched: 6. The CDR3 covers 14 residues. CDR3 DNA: TGTGCCAGCAGTTTATGGGGGACAGCCAGTGGCTACACCTTC. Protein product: CASSLWGTASGYTF.